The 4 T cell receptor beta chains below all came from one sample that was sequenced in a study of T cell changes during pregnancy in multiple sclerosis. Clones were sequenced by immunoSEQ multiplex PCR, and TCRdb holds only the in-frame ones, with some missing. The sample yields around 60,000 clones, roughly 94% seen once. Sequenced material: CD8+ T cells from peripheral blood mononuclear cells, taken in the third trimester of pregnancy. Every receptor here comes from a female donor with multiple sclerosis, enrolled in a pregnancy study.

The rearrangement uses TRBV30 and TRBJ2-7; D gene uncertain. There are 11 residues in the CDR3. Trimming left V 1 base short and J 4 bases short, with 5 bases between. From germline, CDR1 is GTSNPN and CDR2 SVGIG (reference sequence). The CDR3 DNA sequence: TGTGCCTGGAGTGCTGTGTACGAGCAGTACTTC. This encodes CAWSAVYEQYF. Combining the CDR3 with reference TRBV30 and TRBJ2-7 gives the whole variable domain SQTIHQWPATLVQPVGSPLSLECTVEGTSNPNLYWYRQAAGRGLQLLFYSVGIGQISSEVPQNLSASRPQDRQFILSSKKLLLSDSGFYLCAWSAVYEQYFGPGTRLTVT.

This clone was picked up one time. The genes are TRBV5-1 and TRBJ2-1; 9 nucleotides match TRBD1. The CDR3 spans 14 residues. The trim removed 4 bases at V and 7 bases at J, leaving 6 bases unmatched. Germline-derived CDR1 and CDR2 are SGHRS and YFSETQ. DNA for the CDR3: TGCGCCAGCAGCCGTGGGACAGGGACAAATGAGCAGTTCTTC. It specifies CASSRGTGTNEQFF.

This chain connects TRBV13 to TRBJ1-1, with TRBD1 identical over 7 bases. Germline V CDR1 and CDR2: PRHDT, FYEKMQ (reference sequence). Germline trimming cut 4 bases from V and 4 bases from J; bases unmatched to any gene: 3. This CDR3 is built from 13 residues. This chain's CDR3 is CASSSGGGTEAFF. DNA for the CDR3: TGTGCCAGCAGCTCAGGGGGGGGCACTGAAGCTTTCTTT. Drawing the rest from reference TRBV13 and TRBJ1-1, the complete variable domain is AAGVIQSPRHLIKEKRETATLKCYPIPRHDTVYWYQQGPGQDPQFLISFYEKMQSDKGSIPDRFSAQQFSDYHSELNMSSLELGDSALYFCASSSGGGTEAFFGQGTRLTVV.

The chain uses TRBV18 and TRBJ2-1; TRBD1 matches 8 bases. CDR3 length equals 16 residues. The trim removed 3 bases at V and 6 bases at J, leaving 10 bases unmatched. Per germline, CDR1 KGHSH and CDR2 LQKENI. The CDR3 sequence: CASSPPETGAFNEQFF. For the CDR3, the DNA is TGTGCCAGCTCACCTCCAGAGACAGGGGCGTTCAATGAGCAGTTCTTC.